The source of this T cell receptor beta chain is a study of brain T cells in children with intractable seizures. Sequencing used immunoSEQ multiplex PCR; TCRdb keeps in-frame clones, though not all of them. In the table there are 340,000 or so clones, about 93% of which are singletons. The length of the CDR3 is 16 residues. V was clipped by 9 bases and J by 4 bases, with 22 bases between them. Germline V gene sequence: CDR1 LNHDA, CDR2 SQIVND (reference sequence). As for time point: blood from clinic visit 5 months post-surgery; TSC patient then seizure free. Sequences were derived from peripheral blood, sampled approximately 5 months after surgery. The V gene is TRBV19, the J gene TRBJ1-5; D is possibly TRBD1 (5 bases). The sequence was obtained from a boy under three years old with tuberous sclerosis and intractable seizures. CDR3: CARKEGTATGNQPQHF. CDR3 sequence (DNA): TGTGCCAGGAAAGAAGGGACCGCTACTGGAAATCAGCCCCAGCATTTT.